A selection of T cell receptor beta chains follows, all from one sample in a study of PD-1 blockade in classical Hodgkin lymphoma. Assay used: immunoSEQ multiplex PCR; TCRdb lists only in-frame clones, some missing. The table includes 20,000 to 25,000 clones, around 90% detected once. Specimen: CD4+ T cells from blood. These receptors all come from a human donor with classical Hodgkin lymphoma. CDR3s include the opening cysteine and the closing phenylalanine or tryptophan.

J gene: TRBJ2-5; V gene: TRBV7-2; CDR3 protein: CASSLGLPRPQETQYF
J gene: TRBJ1-2; V gene: TRBV27; CDR3 protein: CASSFQADLGYTF
J gene: TRBJ2-2; V gene: TRBV6-6; CDR3 protein: CASSSRGVGTGELFF
J gene: TRBJ2-2; V gene: TRBV5-1; CDR3 protein: CASKAGGLAGELFF
J gene: TRBJ1-2; V gene: TRBV7-9; CDR3 protein: CASSNRGDHGYTF
J gene: TRBJ2-7; V gene: TRBV21-1; CDR3 protein: CASSTRDRVKEYEQYF
J gene: TRBJ2-7; V gene: TRBV9; CDR3 protein: CASSDVLKDRIRGQYF
J gene: TRBJ2-5; V gene: TRBV9; CDR3 protein: CASSPHERGGTQYF
J gene: TRBJ1-1; V gene: TRBV5-6; CDR3 protein: CASSYWTVQSEAFF
J gene: TRBJ2-7; V gene: TRBV19; CDR3 protein: CASKKSAGTVFNEQYF
J gene: TRBJ2-2; V gene: TRBV19; CDR3 protein: CASSIHSPNLGAGELFF
J gene: TRBJ1-2; V gene: TRBV5-4; CDR3 protein: CASSLLVPRKNYGYTF
J gene: TRBJ1-4; V gene: TRBV4-2; CDR3 protein: CASSQVDIGGAGEKLFF
J gene: TRBJ2-7; V gene: TRBV18; CDR3 protein: CASRSRGIDEQYF
J gene: TRBJ1-2; V gene: TRBV30; CDR3 protein: CAWSLPGSGYTF
J gene: TRBJ1-2; V gene: TRBV4-1; CDR3 protein: CASSRGQAVNYGYTF
J gene: TRBJ1-6; V gene: TRBV10-3; CDR3 protein: CAISDPLGWNSPLHF
J gene: TRBJ2-1; V gene: TRBV28; CDR3 protein: CASNGLTVGEQFF
J gene: TRBJ2-7; V gene: TRBV6-1; CDR3 protein: CAGSELQGSLSVEQYF
J gene: TRBJ2-7; V gene: TRBV11-2; CDR3 protein: CASSPIAIYEQYF
J gene: TRBJ2-5; V gene: TRBV20-1; CDR3 protein: CSARQETQYF
J gene: TRBJ2-3; V gene: TRBV7-2; CDR3 protein: CASSLGTSGIPSTDTQYF
J gene: TRBJ2-3; V gene: TRBV29-1; CDR3 protein: CSVVVGGQPRDTQYF
J gene: TRBJ2-7; V gene: TRBV19; CDR3 protein: CASSNFGVDEQYF
J gene: TRBJ1-5; V gene: TRBV7-9; CDR3 protein: CASSLAGGTNQPQHF
J gene: TRBJ2-2; V gene: TRBV10-3; CDR3 protein: CAITRTENTGELFF
J gene: TRBJ2-7; V gene: TRBV6-5; CDR3 protein: CASSPAGIDEQYF
J gene: TRBJ1-5; V gene: TRBV10-2; CDR3 protein: CASSERQRDQPQHF
J gene: TRBJ2-7; V gene: TRBV4-1; CDR3 protein: CASRAPGQGLGEQYF
J gene: TRBJ1-1; V gene: TRBV7-2; CDR3 protein: CASSLEFEVTEAFF
J gene: TRBJ2-3; V gene: TRBV4-3; CDR3 protein: CASSPRRTDTQYF
J gene: TRBJ1-3; V gene: TRBV11-2; CDR3 protein: CASSSPRTDLPIYF
J gene: TRBJ1-2; V gene: TRBV5-1; CDR3 protein: CASSSGDSWTYGYTF
J gene: TRBJ2-3; V gene: TRBV4-3; CDR3 protein: CASSQEGTRLPDTQYF
J gene: TRBJ2-3; V gene: TRBV7-9; CDR3 protein: CASSPRFGSGGTDTQYF
J gene: TRBJ2-7; V gene: TRBV2; CDR3 protein: CASRETGGTYEQYF
J gene: TRBJ2-5; V gene: TRBV18; CDR3 protein: CASSPRGGVETQYF
J gene: TRBJ2-5; V gene: TRBV28; CDR3 protein: CASSSPGQGSRETQYF
J gene: TRBJ1-2; V gene: TRBV7-6; CDR3 protein: CASSPAGVGGYTF
J gene: TRBJ1-1; V gene: TRBV4-3; CDR3 protein: CASSQFREGEAFF